What follows are 20 T cell receptor beta chains derived from one specimen sequenced in a study of shared clonotypes between healthy human individuals (dated by TCRdb to about 2020). The library was obtained by the immunoSEQ multiplex PCR assay. What TCRdb holds here is the immuneACCESS table cut down to in-frame rearrangements. Part of the clones is not present; checked against another copy, under half of the missing clones reflect an unresolved V gene, and the others are unexplained. The sample table holds 2 million to 3 million clones, of which over 85% were seen once. The ten largest clones capture 0.36% of the sample. Specimen: naive CD4+ T cells from PBMCs. The cell subset or site label corresponds to: CD45RA+ positively selected. The receptor set was obtained from a man aged 18 to 29 in good health. Some clones in this sample may be carry-over from other donors' samples.

This chain uses TRBV6-1 with TRBJ1-2, with 9 bases matching TRBD1. There are 15 residues in the CDR3. Germline CDR1 reads MNHNS; CDR2 reads SASEGT. With V trimmed by 7 bases and J by 1 base, 7 bases remained unmatched. The CDR3 nucleotides read TGTGCCAGCACCGACGGGACAGGGATTAACTATGGCTACACCTTC. Protein product: CASTDGTGINYGYTF.

The genes are TRBV30 and TRBJ2-4, with D uncertain. V lost 4 bases, J lost 1 base, and 5 bases lay in between. Germline CDR1 GTSNPN, CDR2 SVGIG (reference sequence). The CDR3 has 12 amino acids. The CDR3 DNA reads TGTGCCTGGACCCCTGCCAAAAACATTCAGTACTTC. It encodes CAWTPAKNIQYF.

The chain uses TRBV29-1 and TRBJ1-4; D unresolved. Trimming stripped 4 bases from V and 0 bases from J, with 6 bases between. Germline CDR1 reads SQVTM; CDR2 reads ANQGSEA. CDR3 length: 13 amino acids. The CDR3 bases are TGCAGCGTTGTGGGTGCAACTAATGAAAAACTGTTTTTT. Its protein is CSVVGATNEKLFF.

Points on this clone: Distinct nucleotide sequences in the sample also encode this CDR3. The chain couples TRBV28 to TRBJ2-3; 11 nucleotides match TRBD2. Losses at the gene ends were 6 bases for V and 3 bases for J; bases not matched to a gene: 2. Germline CDR1 reads MDHEN; CDR2 reads SYDVKM. The CDR3 runs 14 residues. CDR3 DNA sequence: TGTGCCAGCAGGCGACTAGCGGGGACAGATACGCAGTATTTT. This translates into CASRRLAGTDTQYF. Variable domain in full (rest from reference TRBV28 and TRBJ2-3): DVKVTQSSRYLVKRTGEKVFLECVQDMDHENMFWYRQDPGLGLRLIYFSYDVKMKEKGDIPEGYSVSREKKERFSLILESASTNQTSMYLCASRRLAGTDTQYFGPGTRLTVL.

V is TRBV7-2 and J is TRBJ2-7; D unresolved. Germline V lookup: CDR1 SGHTA, CDR2 FQGNSA. The CDR3 is 13 amino acids. Between the trimmed V and J ends, which lost 2 bases and 5 bases, there was a span of 10 bases. CDR3 in amino acids: CASSLLGLDEQYF. The CDR3 DNA reads TGTGCCAGCAGCTTACTGGGCTTGGACGAGCAGTACTTC.

This sequence joins TRBV2 and TRBJ2-7, with 12 bases fitting TRBD1. Germline lookup yields CDR1 SNHLY and CDR2 FYNNEI. The CDR3 consists of 13 residues. CDR3 loop: CASSERGQGAQGV. The CDR3 DNA reads as TGTGCCAGCAGTGAAAGGGGACAGGGGGCCCAGGGAGTC.

The rearrangement uses TRBV29-1 and TRBJ1-1, with D possibly TRBD1 on 5 matching bases. The length of the CDR3 is 14 residues. CDR1 is SQVTM and CDR2 is ANQGSEA in the germline V gene. Trimming shortened V by 6 bases and J by 1 base, and 15 bases separated the two germline ends. The CDR3 bases are TGCAGCGTGAGGATTGGGGGAACGAACACTGAAGCTTTCTTT. Translation: CSVRIGGTNTEAFF.

The chain links TRBV28 to TRBJ1-4, with D perhaps matching TRBD1 (5 bases). V lost 3 bases to trimming and J lost 12 bases, with 17 bases between them. The CDR3 consists of 14 residues. Looked up from germline, CDR1 is MDHEN and CDR2 is SYDVKM. CDR3 in DNA: TGTGCCAGCAGTTTGAGGGCGGGGACGATTCAACTGTTTTTT. Translating it yields CASSLRAGTIQLFF.

The V gene is TRBV7-9, the J gene TRBJ1-4; the D is unclear. V lost 5 bases to trimming and J lost 0 bases, with 7 bases between them. From germline, CDR1 is SEHNR and CDR2 FQNEAQ (reference sequence). CDR3 size: 14 residues. CDR3 loop: CASSLTSTNEKLFF. The CDR3 DNA sequence: TGTGCCAGCAGCCTAACTTCAACTAATGAAAAACTGTTTTTT.

The CDR3 here is CASSLFPREGTDTQYF. The CDR3 coding sequence is TGTGCCAGCAGTTTATTCCCGCGGGAGGGCACAGATACGCAGTATTTT. The J gene is TRBJ2-3, the V gene TRBV27; TRBD2 matches 8 bases. Per germline, CDR1 MNHEY and CDR2 SMNVEV (reference sequence). With V trimmed by 1 base and J by 1 base, 4 bases remained unmatched. The CDR3 covers 16 residues.

The chain joins TRBV7-9 to TRBJ2-1, with a weak D call TRBD1 (7 bases). V lost 5 bases, J lost 16 bases, and 33 bases lay in between. This CDR3 comprises 17 residues. CDR1 is SEHNR, CDR2 FQNEAQ, per germline (reference sequence). CDR3 bases: TGTGCCAGCAGCCGGTTAGCGGCCCAAAGGGGGCCATCTCTCTTATTCTTC. It is translated as CASSRLAAQRGPSLLFF.

The V call is TRBV19, the J call TRBJ2-4; D call uncertain. The ends were cut back, 5 bases at V and 6 bases at J, with 8 bases in the middle. This CDR3 comprises 12 residues. From germline, CDR1 is LNHDA and CDR2 SQIVND (reference sequence). The CDR3 sequence is CASSPRGNIQYF. The DNA of the CDR3 is TGTGCCAGTAGTCCGCGTGGAAACATTCAGTACTTC.

This chain links TRBV7-9 with TRBJ2-3, with D perhaps matching TRBD2 (5 bases). The V gene's germline CDR1 is SEHNR and CDR2 FQNEAQ (reference sequence). Between the trimmed V and J ends, which lost 3 bases and 1 base, there was a span of 11 bases. This CDR3 has 15 amino acids. The CDR3 loop reads CASSFGSVRTDTQYF. DNA for the CDR3: TGTGCCAGCAGCTTCGGTAGCGTTCGCACAGATACGCAGTATTTT.

The genes are TRBV28 and TRBJ2-2; 7 bases agree with TRBD1. The ends lost 6 bases at V and 4 bases at J; junction bases unmatched: 11. Germline values: CDR1 MDHEN, CDR2 SYDVKM. This CDR3 is built from 16 residues. DNA of the CDR3: TGTGCCAGCAGACCTGGTGGCAGGGGGTTCACCGGGGAGCTGTTTTTT. Its translation is CASRPGGRGFTGELFF.

The chain has TRBV25-1 and TRBJ2-7, with D possibly matching TRBD1 (5 bases). This CDR3 region has 14 residues. From germline, CDR1 is MGHDK and CDR2 SYGVNS. Trimming removed 3 bases at V and 2 bases at J, with 11 bases between. The CDR3 DNA follows: TGTGCCAGCAGTGACCCAGGGCGAGCCTACGAGCAGTACTTC. This encodes CASSDPGRAYEQYF.

The chain has TRBV2 and TRBJ1-2, with D possibly being TRBD1 (5 bases). The CDR3 is 13 amino acids. Germline-derived CDR1 and CDR2 are SNHLY and FYNNEI. The V and J ends lost 3 bases and 8 bases respectively, with 13 bases between them. DNA for the CDR3: TGTGCCAGCAGTGAGGGCAGGGAGAGCGGCTACACCTTC. The encoded protein is CASSEGRESGYTF.

The CDR3 DNA reads TGTGCCAGCAGCCAATCTAGGCCTCAAATATCAGACAATGAGCAGTTCTTC. It yields the protein CASSQSRPQISDNEQFF. The gene calls are TRBV14 and TRBJ2-1, with D unclear. The CDR3 spans 17 residues. In germline, CDR1 is SGHDN, CDR2 FVKESK. V lost 2 bases to trimming and J lost 5 bases, with 19 bases between them.

The rearrangement uses TRBV27 and TRBJ2-3; TRBD2 matches at 11 bases. V lost 1 base, J lost 5 bases, and 8 bases stayed unmatched. The germline gives CDR1 MNHEY, CDR2 SMNVEV (reference sequence). The CDR3 contains 17 residues. This CDR3 reads CASSLWALAGGGDTQYF. For the CDR3, the DNA is TGTGCCAGCAGTTTATGGGCGCTAGCGGGAGGAGGAGATACGCAGTATTTT.

This chain joins TRBV6-1 and TRBJ2-1; the match to TRBD1 covers 9 bases. Germline loops: CDR1 MNHNS, CDR2 SASEGT. The V gene end was trimmed by 0 bases and the J gene end by 5 bases; junction bases not matched to a gene: 2. This CDR3 is built from 15 residues. The CDR3 coding sequence is TGTGCCAGCAGTGAAGCCGGGACAGGGAACAATGAGCAGTTCTTC. It codes for CASSEAGTGNNEQFF.

Turning to this clone: This CDR3 is also generated by other DNA sequences in the sample. This chain connects TRBV5-4 to TRBJ2-2; the D gene is possibly TRBD1 (5 bases). Trimming removed 0 bases at V and 1 base at J, with 7 bases between. The CDR3 spans 15 residues. Germline CDR1 reads SGHNT; CDR2 reads YYREEE (reference sequence). The CDR3 DNA reads as TGTGCCAGCAGCTTGGACAGGAGGAACACCGGGGAGCTGTTTTTT. Its protein is CASSLDRRNTGELFF. The whole variable domain, filled in from reference TRBV5-4 and TRBJ2-2, reads ETGVTQSPTHLIKTRGQQVTLRCSSQSGHNTVSWYQQALGQGPQFIFQYYREEENGRGNFPPRFSGLQFPNYSSELNVNALELDDSALYLCASSLDRRNTGELFFGEGSRLTVL.